This T cell receptor (beta chain) was captured in a study of blood T cells in healthy people across ages. Findings and limits, study-wide: Among T cells, TCR beta diversity per million cells dropped roughly linearly as age rose.

In its sample, this clonotype was seen a few times. Its antigen is not identified. A sample-barcoded 5' primer and a J-beta primer mix were used in a second PCR of about 7 to 12 cycles. TCRdb analysed the 5' RACE reads with MiXCR anew, one entry per CDR3 protein. The data show fewer than 900,000 distinct CDR3 sequences, with about 40% seen just once and 20% to 25% held by the top ten. Those donating, healthy Caucasian individuals from Russia, were aged roughly 6 to 95. Each sample used at least 6 million PBMCs. Trimming stripped 1 base from V and 4 bases from J, with 13 bases between. The CDR3 extends over 15 amino acids. The germline V gene has CDR1 SGHTA and CDR2 FQGNSA.

This TCR was sampled from a woman aged 55-69 years in good health. Specimen: blood. The chain employs TRBV7-2 and TRBJ2-5; no definite D call. The CDR3 nucleotides are TGTGCCAGCAGCTTAGTTGGGTCTGGGGTAGAGACCCAGTACTTC. Translated: CASSLVGSGVETQYF. The full variable domain, completed using reference TRBV7-2 and TRBJ2-5, is GAGVSQSPSNKVTEKGKDVELRCDPISGHTALYWYRQSLGQGLEFLIYFQGNSAPDKSGLPSDRFSAERTGGSVSTLTIQRTQQEDSAVYLCASSLVGSGVETQYFGPGTRLLVL.